This TCR beta chain was retrieved from a study of blood T cell repertoires in COVID-19. Overall study: Specimens from acute and convalescent COVID-19 originated in the United States, Italy and Spain. Sample material is recorded as cDNA or gDNA derived from T cells, B-cell-depleted T cells, or PBMCs.

In the authors' methods: Estimates of nucleated cell counts were drawn from the amplification of reference gene primers. Repertoires were generated with immunoSEQ multiplex PCR, while TCRdb's copy carries only in-frame clones and drops some. The V and J calls and clone size come from that table; D and trimming were worked out from the DNA. Altogether around 200,000 clones are present, about 88% being singletons, with the ten largest covering approximately 5%. The CDR3 has 16 residues. The germline gives CDR1 KGHSH, CDR2 LQKENI. V was cut by 3 bases and J by 1 base, with 12 bases left in between. The chain couples TRBV18 to TRBJ2-2, with D unresolved. Sequenced: peripheral blood. This clonotype was sampled from a woman aged 80 or over with acute or convalescent COVID-19. For the CDR3, the DNA is TGTGCCAGCTCACCGAACGTCGGCGGGAACACCGGGGAGCTGTTTTTT. The encoded protein is CASSPNVGGNTGELFF.